This entry features one T cell receptor beta chain sequence. A J-beta primer mix and a sample-barcoded 5' primer were used in a second PCR of about 7 to 12 cycles. Each cDNA molecule was tagged by a template-switch adaptor that had 12 random nucleotides. TCRdb reanalysed the 5' RACE reads using MiXCR and keeps one entry per CDR3 protein. The table has around 940,000 distinct CDR3 sequences, 51% seen once; the top ten hold 20% to 25%. The people who gave samples were healthy Caucasians from Russia, aged 6 to 90. Investigators took ten milliliters of peripheral blood from every donor. Every sample yielded at least 6.5 million isolated PBMCs. The entry originates in a study of blood T cells in healthy people across ages. This clonotype originated in a woman in her fifties or sixties in good health. Sequencing was done on a sample of blood.

The CDR3 sequence: CASSGVPAGSAHEQYF. The CDR3 nucleotides read TGTGCCAGCAGCGGAGTTCCGGCAGGGAGTGCTCACGAGCAGTACTTC. The rearrangement links TRBV7-2 to TRBJ2-4, with D perhaps matching TRBD1 or TRBD2 (5 bases each). The J call is uncertain, as TRBJ2-7 better fits the DNA end. This CDR3 comprises 16 residues. Germline V gene sequence: CDR1 SGHTA, CDR2 FQGNSA.